This TCR beta chain comes out of a study of CD8 T cells in Susac syndrome. Random hexamers were used to reverse transcribe about 0.45 to 1 ug of RNA. One entry per CDR3 protein, called by TCRdb with MiXCR from the immunoSEQ multiplex PCR reads. The sample consists of under 300,000 distinct CDR3 sequences, about 96% of them appearing once. The CDR3 totals 13 residues. Trimming cost V 0 bases and J 1 base, with 6 bases left between them. In germline, CDR1 is GTSNPN, CDR2 SVGIG (reference sequence). The receptor was derived from a human donor with Susac syndrome. The sample taken for sequencing was CD4+ T cells from PBMCs. The chain has TRBV30 and TRBJ1-1; D is undetermined. CDR3 nucleotide sequence: TGTGCCTGGAGTGTGGCGAAGAACACTGAAGCTTTCTTT. Encoded protein: CAWSVAKNTEAFF. Full variable domain (remainder filled in from reference TRBV30 and TRBJ1-1): SQTIHQWPATLVQPVGSPLSLECTVEGTSNPNLYWYRQAAGRGLQLLFYSVGIGQISSEVPQNLSASRPQDRQFILSSKKLLLSDSGFYLCAWSVAKNTEAFFGQGTRLTVV.